This TCR beta chain was captured in a study of human T cells and chemical hapten exposure. Whole-study context: Enrolled patients were predominantly female and had alopecia areata, totalis or universalis.

The CDR3 contains 12 residues. From germline, CDR1 is KGHSH and CDR2 LQKENI. Trimming shortened V by 3 bases and J by 8 bases, and 10 bases separated the two germline ends. Described time point: patch test 3, about 24 weeks after DPC sensitization. The treatment: therapeutic diphenylcyclopropenone sensitization with weekly scalp DPC. There are many counts of this clonotype. TCRdb passed the RACE reads through MiXCR, listing each CDR3 protein once. This sample has over 75,000 distinct CDR3 sequences; about 11% occur once, and the top ten carry more than 0.85%. This TCR was sampled from a woman under 40 with alopecia areata. Some clones in this sample may be carry-over from other donors' samples. V is TRBV18 and J is TRBJ1-1; D unclear. Sequencing was performed on whole blood, taken in connection with sensitization to the hapten diphenylcyclopropenone (DPC). The CDR3, as DNA: TGTGCCAGCTCACCCTTACTGGGGGAAGCTTTCTTT. This codes for CASSPLLGEAFF.